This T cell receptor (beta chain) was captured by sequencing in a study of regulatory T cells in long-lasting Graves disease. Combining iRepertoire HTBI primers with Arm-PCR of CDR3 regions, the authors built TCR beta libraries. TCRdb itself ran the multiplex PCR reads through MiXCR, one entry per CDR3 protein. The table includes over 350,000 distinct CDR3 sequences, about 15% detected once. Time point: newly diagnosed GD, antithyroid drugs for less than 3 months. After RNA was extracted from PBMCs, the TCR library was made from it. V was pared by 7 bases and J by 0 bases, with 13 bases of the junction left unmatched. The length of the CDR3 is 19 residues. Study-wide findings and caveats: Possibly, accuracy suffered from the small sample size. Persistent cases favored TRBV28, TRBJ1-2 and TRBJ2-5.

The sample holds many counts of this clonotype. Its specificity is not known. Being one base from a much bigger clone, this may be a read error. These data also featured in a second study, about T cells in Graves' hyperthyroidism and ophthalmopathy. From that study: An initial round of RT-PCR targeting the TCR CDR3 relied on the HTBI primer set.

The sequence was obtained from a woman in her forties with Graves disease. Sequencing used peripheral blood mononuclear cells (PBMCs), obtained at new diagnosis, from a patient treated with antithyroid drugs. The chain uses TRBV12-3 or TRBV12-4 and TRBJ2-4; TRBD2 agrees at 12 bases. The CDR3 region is CASNPRGGLAGLAKNIQYF. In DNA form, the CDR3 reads TGTGCCAGCAATCCCAGGGGAGGACTAGCGGGATTAGCCAAAAACATTCAGTACTTC.